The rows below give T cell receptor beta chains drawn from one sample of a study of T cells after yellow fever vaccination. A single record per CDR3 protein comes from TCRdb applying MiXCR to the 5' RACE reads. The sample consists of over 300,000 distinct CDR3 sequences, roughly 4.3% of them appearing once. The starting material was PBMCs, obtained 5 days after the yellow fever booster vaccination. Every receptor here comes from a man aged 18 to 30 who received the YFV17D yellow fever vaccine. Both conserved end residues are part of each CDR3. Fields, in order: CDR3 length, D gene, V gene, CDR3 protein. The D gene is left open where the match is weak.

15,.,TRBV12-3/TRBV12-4,CASSLGGIGVNEQYF
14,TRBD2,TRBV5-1,CASSLLAGHNEQFF
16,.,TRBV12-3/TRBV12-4,CASSRTGGGTNEKLFF
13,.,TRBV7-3,CASSPEEGLPLHF
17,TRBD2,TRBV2,CASSEAGGGGVADTQYF
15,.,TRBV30,CAWSRGAISGNTIYF
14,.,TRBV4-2,CASSQSETNTEAFF
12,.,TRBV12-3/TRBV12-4,CASSLSRYGYTF
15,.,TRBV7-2,CASSAVEGTNEKLFF
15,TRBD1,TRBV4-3,CASSQERQRGHGYTF
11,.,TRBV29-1,CSVPQDTEAFF
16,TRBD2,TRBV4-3,CASSHLSGTSVPVQYF
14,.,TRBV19,CASSVRDGHNEQFF
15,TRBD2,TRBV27,CASSLVSGGYETQYF
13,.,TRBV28,CAIRDTTYNEQFF
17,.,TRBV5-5,CASSPRTHLTGANVLTF
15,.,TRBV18,CASSPPIGGHYEQYF
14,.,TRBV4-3,CASSQDLGAGELFF
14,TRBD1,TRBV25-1,CASSVTGSVGELFF
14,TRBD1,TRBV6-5,CASSSAGTGDGAFF
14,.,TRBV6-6,CASSLGVRNTEAFF
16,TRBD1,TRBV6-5,CASSPGTGFFNYGYTF
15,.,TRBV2,CASSDSRGGNQPQHF
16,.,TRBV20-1,CSARGSAGRYVDTQYF
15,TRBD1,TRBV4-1,CASSLAGQGNYGYTF
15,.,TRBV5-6,CASSPRWGRQETQYF
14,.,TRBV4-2,CASSLLGGNYGYTF
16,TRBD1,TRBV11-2,CASSSRSWDSPYGYTF
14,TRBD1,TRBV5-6,CASSFTGGPYEQYF
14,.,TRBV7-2,CASSTKTADYGYTF
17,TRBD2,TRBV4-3,CASSQVAGGSSTDTQYF
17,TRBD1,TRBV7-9,CASSSPGQGIGRNEQFF
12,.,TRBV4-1,CASNQGTGELFF
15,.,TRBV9,CASSSRGTINSPLHF
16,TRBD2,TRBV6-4,CASSPVLAGDYNEQFF
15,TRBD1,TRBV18,CASSSDRAKVYEQYF
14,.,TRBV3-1,CASSQGGLVDTQYF
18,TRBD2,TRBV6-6,CASSRLRLAGRGTDTQYF
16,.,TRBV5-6,CASSFLGSRGPYGYTF
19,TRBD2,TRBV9,CASSVGTSRGLPRGETQYF
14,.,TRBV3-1,CASSQRKRDTEAFF
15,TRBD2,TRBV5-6,CASNEPGGLEETQYF
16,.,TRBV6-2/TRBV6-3,CASRTLRQDYNSPLHF
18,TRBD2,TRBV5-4,CASSTGTSGVWYQETQYF
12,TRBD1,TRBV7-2,CASTQGVYGYTF
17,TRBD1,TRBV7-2,CASSLSQGQGAKNIQYF
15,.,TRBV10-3,CAISEGALSGNTIYF
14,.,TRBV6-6,CASSYGQGQETQYF
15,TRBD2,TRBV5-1,CASSLGSGGALEQFF
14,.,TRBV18,CASSRGGTNEKLFF
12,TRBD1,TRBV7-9,CASSMTGIGSFF
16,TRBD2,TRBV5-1,CASSFGTSGVTGELFF